The 16 T cell receptor beta chains below come from one sample, sequenced in a study of cytomegalovirus exposure and HLA in healthy donors. In the PCR, 60 Vbeta and 13 Jbeta primers were used. The table came from immunoSEQ multiplex PCR; TCRdb's copy has only in-frame clones and leaves some out. The table includes roughly 150,000 clones, 70% detected once. Sequencing was done on a sample of PBMCs. All receptors come from an older woman in good health and CMV-seropositive.

The chain uses TRBV6-5 and TRBJ1-2; 7 bases are a match to TRBD1. Germline V gene data show CDR1 as MNHEY and CDR2 as SVGAGI. The V segment lost 5 bases and the J segment 0 bases; nucleotides outside the gene matches: 6. The CDR3 extends over 15 amino acids. The CDR3 protein is CASSHRQGANYGYTF. CDR3 sequence (DNA): TGTGCCAGCAGTCATAGACAGGGAGCTAACTATGGCTACACCTTC.

This clone was observed a few times. Other DNA sequences in this specimen translate into the identical CDR3. V usage is TRBV5-1 and J usage is TRBJ1-4; a weak D match, TRBD1 (6 bases). Germline values: CDR1 SGHRS, CDR2 YFSETQ. V dropped 0 bases and J dropped 5 bases, with 11 bases sitting between them. The CDR3 sequence is 15 residues long. The CDR3, as DNA: TGCGCCAGCAGCTTGGCCGGGCAGGGGAATGAAAAACTGTTTTTT. This gives the protein CASSLAGQGNEKLFF.

CDR3 loop: CASSELGGSYGYTF. CDR3 sequence (DNA): TGTGCCAGCAGTGAATTGGGGGGATCCTATGGCTACACCTTC. The chain employs TRBV25-1 and TRBJ1-2; a possible D gene is TRBD1 (5 bases). V shed 1 base and J shed 4 bases, with 10 bases lying between them. Germline V lookup: CDR1 MGHDK, CDR2 SYGVNS. This CDR3 is built from 14 residues.

The chain couples TRBV2 to TRBJ1-5; no firm D call. V shed 7 bases and J shed 4 bases, with 17 bases lying between them. Per germline, CDR1 SNHLY and CDR2 FYNNEI. The CDR3 is 15 residues long. In DNA form, the CDR3 reads TGTGCCAGCACGGGAGGCAATGGGAGAAATCAGCCCCAGCATTTT. Its translation is CASTGGNGRNQPQHF.

The rearrangement joins TRBV6-1 to TRBJ2-1; possible D gene TRBD2, 6 bases. The CDR3 is 13 residues long. Trimming pared 7 bases from V and 4 bases from J, leaving 11 bases between. The germline gives CDR1 MNHNS, CDR2 SASEGT. The CDR3 protein is CASKVGGYNEQFF. Here the CDR3 DNA reads TGTGCCAGCAAAGTTGGGGGGTACAATGAGCAGTTCTTC.

V and J are TRBV28 and TRBJ1-1; D may be TRBD1 (5 bases). CDR1 and CDR2 (germline): MDHEN, SYDVKM. The CDR3 contains 13 residues. Trimming cost V 2 bases and J 5 bases, with 9 bases left between them. Here the CDR3 reads CASSLMPGTEAFF. As DNA, the CDR3 is TGTGCCAGCAGTTTAATGCCAGGGACTGAAGCTTTCTTT.

This chain connects TRBV18 to TRBJ1-5; D is ambiguous. Trimming left V 1 base short and J 2 bases short, with 6 bases between. The CDR3 is 14 amino acids. In germline, CDR1 is KGHSH, CDR2 LQKENI. This CDR3 reads CASSPRAGNQPQHF. CDR3 nucleotides: TGTGCCAGCTCACCACGAGCTGGCAATCAGCCCCAGCATTTT.

The V and J genes are TRBV28 and TRBJ2-2; D ambiguous. Germline V CDR1 and CDR2: MDHEN, SYDVKM. The CDR3 consists of 13 residues. The V end was cut by 4 bases, the J end by 2 bases, with 5 bases between. CDR3 residues: CASSSTNTGELFF. DNA for the CDR3: TGTGCCAGCAGTTCGACAAACACCGGGGAGCTGTTTTTT.

The chain is built from TRBV19 and TRBJ2-3; TRBD2 matches at 11 bases. The junction had 3 bases not matched to a gene; V was cut back by 4 bases and J by 0 bases. The germline V gene has CDR1 LNHDA and CDR2 SQIVND (reference sequence). The CDR3 is made up of 16 amino acids. The CDR3 is CASSTGLAGSTDTQYF. CDR3 DNA: TGTGCCAGTAGTACTGGACTAGCGGGTAGCACAGATACGCAGTATTTT. Supplemented by reference TRBV19 and TRBJ2-3, the full variable domain reads DGGITQSPKYLFRKEGQNVTLSCEQNLNHDAMYWYRQDPGQGLRLIYYSQIVNDFQKGDIAEGYSVSREKKESFPLTVTSAQKNPTAFYLCASSTGLAGSTDTQYFGPGTRLTVL.

This clone was counted between two and nine times. The chain uses TRBV9 and TRBJ1-5; D gene uncertain. Per germline, CDR1 SGDLS and CDR2 YYNGEE. Between the trimmed V and J ends, which lost 3 bases and 5 bases, there was a span of 18 bases. The CDR3 loop spans 16 amino acids. CDR3 amino acids: CASSGGGWSSDQPQHF. CDR3 bases: TGTGCCAGCAGCGGCGGAGGCTGGTCATCGGATCAGCCCCAGCATTTT.

The V gene is TRBV5-1, the J gene TRBJ2-1, with 13 bases fitting TRBD2. V lost 0 bases and J lost 8; bases outside the gene matches: 2. This CDR3 region has 15 residues. Germline assignment: CDR1 SGHRS and CDR2 YFSETQ. CDR3 bases: TGCGCCAGCAGCTTGGTAGGACTAGCGGGAGATGAGCAGTTCTTC. Translating it yields CASSLVGLAGDEQFF.

This clone has more than one count but fewer than ten. V and J are TRBV21-1 and TRBJ1-5; the table's D call TRBD1 went unverified against the DNA. TRBV21-1 is given as a pseudogene. The CDR3 has 17 residues. CDR3 coding DNA: TGTGCCAGCAGCAAGGCGGACAGGGTTGGGAGCAATCAGCCCCAGCATTTT. Its protein is CASSKADRVGSNQPQHF.

The chain recombines TRBV5-4 with TRBJ1-1; TRBD1 might be the D (6 bases). The CDR3 is made up of 14 amino acids. CDR1 and CDR2 (germline): SGHNT, YYREEE (reference sequence). V lost 4 bases, J lost 5 bases, and 15 bases lay in between. The CDR3 DNA reads as TGTGCCAGCAGCCCTGGGGGCGCGAATACTGAAGCTTTCTTT. Translating gives CASSPGGANTEAFF.

The chain recombines TRBV9 with TRBJ2-7, with 9 bases aligning to TRBD1. The V gene end was trimmed by 4 bases and the J gene end by 3 bases; junction bases not matched to a gene: 5. This CDR3 comprises 14 residues. Germline V gene sequence: CDR1 SGDLS, CDR2 YYNGEE. In DNA form, the CDR3 reads TGTGCCAGCAGCCCTAGACAGGGGGTCTACGAGCAGTACTTC. Protein product: CASSPRQGVYEQYF.

V usage is TRBV6-6 and J usage is TRBJ1-5; 8 bases map to TRBD1. Germline V gives CDR1 MNHNY, CDR2 SVGAGI (reference sequence). CDR3 length: 15 residues. With V trimmed by 7 bases and J by 6 bases, 11 bases remained unmatched. CDR3 residues: CASTKIQGAGQPQHF. In DNA form, the CDR3 reads TGTGCCAGCACCAAAATTCAGGGGGCCGGTCAGCCCCAGCATTTT.

The gene calls are TRBV9 and TRBJ2-6, with TRBD1 identical over 8 bases. J lost 0 bases, V lost 3 bases, and 11 bases had no gene match. In germline, CDR1 is SGDLS, CDR2 YYNGEE. This CDR3 is 19 amino acids long. The CDR3 loop reads CASSDNTGQAISGANVLTF. As DNA, the CDR3 is TGTGCCAGCAGCGATAACACGGGACAGGCGATCTCTGGGGCCAACGTCCTGACTTTC.